This T cell receptor (beta chain) derives from a study of blood T cell repertoires in COVID-19. Study information: Acute-phase and convalescent COVID-19 samples originated in the United States, Italy and Spain. In each case, the material was cDNA or gDNA derived from T cells, B-cell-depleted T cells, or PBMCs.

How the authors handled the data: The authors estimated nucleated cell counts from reference gene primer amplification. This table comes from immunoSEQ multiplex PCR, and its TCRdb copy is limited to in-frame clones, with some not included. V and J calls and clone size are copied from that table; D and trimming were computed from the DNA. The sample carries under 250,000 clones, more than 75% recorded once. CDR3 size: 14 residues. Trimming took off 6 bases at V and 2 bases at J, with 10 bases between the two ends. In germline, CDR1 is SNHLY, CDR2 FYNNEI. This TCR was sampled from a man between 45 and 60 years old who had recovered from COVID-19. The chain links TRBV2 to TRBJ2-2; D remains ambiguous. The sequencing sample was made of peripheral blood. CDR3 loop: CASRPSRNTGELFF. CDR3 coding DNA: TGTGCCAGCAGACCTTCTAGAAACACCGGGGAGCTGTTTTTT. Using reference TRBV2 and TRBJ2-2 for the parts outside the CDR3, the full variable domain is EPEVTQTPSHQVTQMGQEVILRCVPISNHLYFYWYRQILGQKVEFLVSFYNNEISEKSEIFDDQFSVERPDGSNFTLKIRSTKLEDSAMYFCASRPSRNTGELFFGEGSRLTVL.